The clone carrying this T cell receptor beta chain has a handful of counts. Its matching antigen is unknown. After removal of 0 bases from V and 7 bases from J, the junction contained 9 bases not matched to a gene. The CDR3 spans 15 residues. The data stem from a study of T cells after yellow fever vaccination. Findings of the study overall: Researchers cautioned that FACS-sorted repertoires could harbor abundant clonotypes contaminating from the bulk population.

As TCR cDNA was made by 5'RACE template switching, a universal primer site and UMIs were added. TCRdb re-analysed the 5' RACE reads in MiXCR, keeping a single row per CDR3 protein. The sample lists hundreds of thousands of distinct CDR3 sequences; 8% to 9.5% were seen once. Here the sequenced sample was PBMCs, taken more than 40 days after the first yellow fever vaccination. This receptor was obtained from a man between 18 and 35 years old who received the YFV17D yellow fever vaccine. The chain recombines TRBV23-1 with TRBJ2-7; 7 bases are a match to TRBD2. TRBV23-1 is designated an ORF whose function remains uncertain. CDR3 region: CASSQSASGHLEQYV. CDR3 sequence (DNA): TGCGCCAGCAGTCAATCTGCTAGCGGCCATTTGGAGCAGTACGTC.